The 10 T cell receptor beta chains given below trace back to one sample, sequenced in a study of yellow fever vaccine responses in identical twins. TCRdb itself ran the RT-PCR reads through MiXCR, one entry per CDR3 protein. The data contain some 20,000 distinct CDR3 sequences, under 70% of them singletons. Sequencing was performed on T cells from blood (PBMCs), unsorted or a sorted subset (not recorded which), taken before or after yellow fever vaccination (not recorded which). The receptors derive from a woman aged 18-29 years who received the yellow fever vaccine.

CDR3 protein: CASSLRWAHEQYF. The CDR3 nucleotides read TGTGCCAGCAGTTTAAGGTGGGCCCACGAGCAGTACTTC. The chain combines TRBV12-3 or TRBV12-4 with TRBJ2-7; D is unclear. Trimming took off 2 bases at V and 5 bases at J, with 10 bases between the two ends. The CDR3 is 13 residues long.

The chain joins TRBV5-1 to TRBJ2-3, with a weak D call TRBD2 (5 bases). This CDR3 is 13 amino acids long. V lost 6 bases to trimming and J lost 6 bases, with 14 bases between them. Germline V gene lookup returns CDR1 SGHRS and CDR2 YFSETQ. The CDR3 region is CASNPATSDTQYF. CDR3 DNA sequence: TGCGCCAGCAATCCGGCAACTAGTGATACGCAGTATTTT.

The chain employs TRBV5-1 and TRBJ2-1, with TRBD2 matching 13 bases. The CDR3 extends over 16 amino acids. With V trimmed by 4 bases and J by 2 bases, 3 bases remained unmatched. CDR1 and CDR2 (germline): SGHRS, YFSETQ. CDR3 protein: CASSVTSGGAYNEQFF. The CDR3 DNA follows: TGCGCCAGCAGCGTAACTAGCGGGGGGGCCTACAATGAGCAGTTCTTC.

With regard to this clonotype: One end of the junction fails to match germline, which may point to a read error. The chain employs TRBV29-1 and TRBJ2-1; no firm D call. The germline V gene encodes CDR1 SQVTM and CDR2 ANQGSEA. This CDR3 has 10 amino acids. CDR3 sequence reads: CSAEYNEQFF. As DNA, the CDR3 is TGCAGCGCTGAATACAATGAGCAGTTCTTC.

The genes are TRBV5-1 and TRBJ2-2; D is unresolved. This CDR3 comprises 12 residues. The V end was cut by 0 bases, the J end by 7 bases, with 4 bases between. The germline gives CDR1 SGHRS, CDR2 YFSETQ. Here the CDR3 reads CASSLADGELFF. CDR3 bases: TGCGCCAGCAGCTTGGCGGACGGGGAGCTGTTTTTT. Filled out from reference TRBV5-1 and TRBJ2-2, the complete variable domain reads KAGVTQTPRYLIKTRGQQVTLSCSPISGHRSVSWYQQTPGQGLQFLFEYFSETQRNKGNFPGRFSGRQFSNSRSEMNVSTLELGDSALYLCASSLADGELFFGEGSRLTVL.

The V and J genes are TRBV11-2 and TRBJ2-3; D is ambiguous. The CDR3 sequence is 15 residues long. Germline V gene lookup returns CDR1 SGHAT and CDR2 FQNNGV. V dropped 7 bases and J dropped 3 bases, with 17 bases sitting between them. CDR3 sequence reads: CASTYRSRGTDTQYF. CDR3 nucleotides: TGTGCCAGCACCTACAGATCCCGAGGTACAGATACGCAGTATTTT.

This clonotype showed up just a few times. The rearrangement joins TRBV6-1 to TRBJ1-6; TRBD1 agrees at 7 bases. The CDR3 consists of 17 residues. The germline V gene encodes CDR1 MNHNS and CDR2 SASEGT. V shed 4 bases and J 7 bases; nucleotides not matched to a gene: 13. The CDR3 nucleotides are TGTGCCAGCAGTGCTACTATCTACAGGGGCTTAAATTCACCCCTCCACTTT. It codes for CASSATIYRGLNSPLHF.

V gene TRBV2 combines with J gene TRBJ1-4; a possible D gene is TRBD1 (5 bases). The germline CDR1 and CDR2 sequences are SNHLY and FYNNEI. With 7 bases removed from V and 0 bases from J, the gap between germline ends came to 12 bases. This CDR3 contains 15 residues. The DNA of the CDR3 is TGTGCCAGCAACGACTGGGGCTCAACTAATGAAAAACTGTTTTTT. Protein: CASNDWGSTNEKLFF.

V gene TRBV20-1 combines with J gene TRBJ1-2; a possible D gene is TRBD1 (5 bases). V lost 6 bases and J lost 10, with 18 bases in between. The CDR3 covers 12 residues. The germline V gene encodes CDR1 DFQATT and CDR2 SNEGSKA (reference sequence). The chain's CDR3 is CSAPQVGEYYTF. CDR3 DNA sequence: TGCAGTGCCCCCCAGGTGGGGGAGTACTACACCTTC.

The chain links TRBV4-1 to TRBJ2-7; D is undetermined. This CDR3 has 10 residues. In germline, CDR1 is MGHRA, CDR2 YSYEKL. V was pared by 4 bases and J by 7 bases, with 5 bases between. The CDR3 sequence: CASSPGEQYV. The CDR3 DNA reads TGCGCCAGCAGCCCCGGAGAGCAGTACGTC.